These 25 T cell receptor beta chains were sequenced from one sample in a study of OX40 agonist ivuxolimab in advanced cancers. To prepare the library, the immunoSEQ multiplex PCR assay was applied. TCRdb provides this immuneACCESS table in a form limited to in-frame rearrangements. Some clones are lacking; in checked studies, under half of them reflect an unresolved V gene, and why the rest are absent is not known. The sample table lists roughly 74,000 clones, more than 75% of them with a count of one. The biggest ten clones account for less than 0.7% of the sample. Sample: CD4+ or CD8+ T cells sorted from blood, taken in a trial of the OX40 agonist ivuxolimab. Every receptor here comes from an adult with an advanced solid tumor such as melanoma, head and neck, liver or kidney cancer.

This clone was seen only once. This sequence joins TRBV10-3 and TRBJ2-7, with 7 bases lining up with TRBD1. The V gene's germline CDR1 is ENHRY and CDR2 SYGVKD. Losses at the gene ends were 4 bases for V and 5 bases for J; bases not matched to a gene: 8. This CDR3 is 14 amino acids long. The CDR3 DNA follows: TGTGCCATCAGTGGGGGTACGACAGGGAACGAGCAGTACTTC. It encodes CAISGGTTGNEQYF.

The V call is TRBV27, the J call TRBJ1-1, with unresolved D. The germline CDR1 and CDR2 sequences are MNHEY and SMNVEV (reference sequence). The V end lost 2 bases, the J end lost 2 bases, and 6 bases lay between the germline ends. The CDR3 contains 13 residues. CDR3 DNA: TGTGCCAGCAGTTTACAGGCAAACACTGAAGCTTTCTTT. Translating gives CASSLQANTEAFF.

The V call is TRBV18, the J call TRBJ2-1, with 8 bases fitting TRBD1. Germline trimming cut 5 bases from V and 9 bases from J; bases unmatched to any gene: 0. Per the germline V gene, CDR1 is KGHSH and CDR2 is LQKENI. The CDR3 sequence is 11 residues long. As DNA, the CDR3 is TGTGCCAGCTCAGACAGGGGTGAGCAGTTCTTC. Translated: CASSDRGEQFF.

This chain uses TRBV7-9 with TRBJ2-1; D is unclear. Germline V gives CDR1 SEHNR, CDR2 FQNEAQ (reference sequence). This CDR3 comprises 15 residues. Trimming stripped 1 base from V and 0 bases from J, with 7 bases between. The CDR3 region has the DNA TGTGCCAGCAGCTTAGGCGTGAGCTCCTACAATGAGCAGTTCTTC. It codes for CASSLGVSSYNEQFF.

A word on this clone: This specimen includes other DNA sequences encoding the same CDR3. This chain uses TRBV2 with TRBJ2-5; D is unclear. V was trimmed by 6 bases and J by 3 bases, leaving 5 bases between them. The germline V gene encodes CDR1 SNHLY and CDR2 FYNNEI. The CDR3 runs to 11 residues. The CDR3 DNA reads TGTGCCAGCAGCGAGGAAGAGACCCAGTACTTC. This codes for CASSEEETQYF.

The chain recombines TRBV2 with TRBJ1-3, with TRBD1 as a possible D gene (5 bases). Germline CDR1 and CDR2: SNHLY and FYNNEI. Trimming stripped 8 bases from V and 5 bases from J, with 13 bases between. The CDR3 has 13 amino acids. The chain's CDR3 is CASGSGTRNTIYF. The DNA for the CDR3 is TGTGCCAGCGGCTCCGGGACGAGAAACACCATATATTTT. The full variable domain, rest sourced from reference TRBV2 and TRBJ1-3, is EPEVTQTPSHQVTQMGQEVILRCVPISNHLYFYWYRQILGQKVEFLVSFYNNEISEKSEIFDDQFSVERPDGSNFTLKIRSTKLEDSAMYFCASGSGTRNTIYFGEGSWLTVV.

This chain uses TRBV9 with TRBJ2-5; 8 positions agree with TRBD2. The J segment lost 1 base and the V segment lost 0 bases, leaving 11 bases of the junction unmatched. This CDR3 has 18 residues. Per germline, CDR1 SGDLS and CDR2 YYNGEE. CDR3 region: CASSVGVGRAGPQETQYF. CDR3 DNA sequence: TGTGCCAGCAGCGTAGGGGTCGGGAGGGCCGGCCCCCAAGAGACCCAGTACTTC.

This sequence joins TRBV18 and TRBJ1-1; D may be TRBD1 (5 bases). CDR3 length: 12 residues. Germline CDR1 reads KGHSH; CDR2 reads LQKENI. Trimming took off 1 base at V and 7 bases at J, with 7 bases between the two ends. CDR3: CASSPQGLEAFF. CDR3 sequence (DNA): TGTGCCAGCTCACCACAGGGGCTTGAAGCTTTCTTT.

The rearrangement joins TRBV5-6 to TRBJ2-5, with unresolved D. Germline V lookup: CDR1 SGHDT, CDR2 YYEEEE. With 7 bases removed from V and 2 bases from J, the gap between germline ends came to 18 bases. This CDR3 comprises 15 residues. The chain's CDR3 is CASFPFRQRQETQYF. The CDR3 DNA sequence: TGTGCCAGCTTCCCCTTCCGGCAACGACAAGAGACCCAGTACTTC. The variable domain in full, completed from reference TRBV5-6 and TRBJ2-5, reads DAGVTQSPTHLIKTRGQQVTLRCSPKSGHDTVSWYQQALGQGPQFIFQYYEEEERQRGNFPDRFSGHQFPNYSSELNVNALLLGDSALYLCASFPFRQRQETQYFGPGTRLLVL.

The chain's CDR3 is CASSSLGASSNQPQHF. The CDR3 DNA follows: TGTGCCAGCAGTTCTCTAGGGGCCTCTAGCAATCAGCCCCAGCATTTT. This chain links TRBV27 with TRBJ1-5, with D maybe TRBD1 (5 bases). The CDR3 length is 16 residues. Trimming took off 4 bases at V and 0 bases at J, with 13 bases between the two ends. Germline values: CDR1 MNHEY, CDR2 SMNVEV (reference sequence).

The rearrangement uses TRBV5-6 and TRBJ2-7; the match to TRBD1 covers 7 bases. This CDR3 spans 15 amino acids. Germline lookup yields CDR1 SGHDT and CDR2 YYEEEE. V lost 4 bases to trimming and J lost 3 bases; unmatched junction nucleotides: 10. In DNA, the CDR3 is TGTGCCAGCAGCGAGACAGGGAAAGGTAACTACGAGCAGTACTTC. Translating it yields CASSETGKGNYEQYF.

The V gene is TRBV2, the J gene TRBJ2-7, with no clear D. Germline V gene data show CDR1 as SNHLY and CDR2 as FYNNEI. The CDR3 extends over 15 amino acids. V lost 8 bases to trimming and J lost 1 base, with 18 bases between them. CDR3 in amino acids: CASGLASASSYEQYF. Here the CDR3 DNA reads TGTGCCAGCGGATTGGCCAGCGCATCATCCTACGAGCAGTACTTC.

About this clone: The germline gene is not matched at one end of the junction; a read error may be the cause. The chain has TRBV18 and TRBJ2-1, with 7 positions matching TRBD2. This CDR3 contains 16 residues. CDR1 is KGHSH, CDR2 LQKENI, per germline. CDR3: CASSPSASGSFNEQFF. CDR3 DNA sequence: TGTGCCAGCTCACCATCCGCTAGCGGCTCCTTCAATGAGCAGTTCTTC.

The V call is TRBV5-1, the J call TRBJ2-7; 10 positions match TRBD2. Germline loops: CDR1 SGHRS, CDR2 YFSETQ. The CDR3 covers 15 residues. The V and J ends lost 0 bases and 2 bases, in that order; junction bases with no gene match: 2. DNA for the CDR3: TGCGCCAGCAGCTTGGCTAGCGGGGGAACCTACGAGCAGTACTTC. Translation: CASSLASGGTYEQYF.

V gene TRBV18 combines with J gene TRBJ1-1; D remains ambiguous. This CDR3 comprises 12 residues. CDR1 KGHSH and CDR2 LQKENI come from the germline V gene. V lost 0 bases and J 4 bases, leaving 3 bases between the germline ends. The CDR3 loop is CASSPPGTEAFF. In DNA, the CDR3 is TGTGCCAGCTCACCACCGGGCACTGAAGCTTTCTTT.

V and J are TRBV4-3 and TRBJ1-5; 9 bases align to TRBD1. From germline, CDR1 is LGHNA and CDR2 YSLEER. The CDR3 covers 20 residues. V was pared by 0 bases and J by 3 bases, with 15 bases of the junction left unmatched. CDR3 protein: CASSQDLVGQGGGVNQPQHF. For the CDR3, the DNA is TGCGCCAGCAGCCAAGATCTTGTGGGACAGGGTGGTGGGGTCAATCAGCCCCAGCATTTT.

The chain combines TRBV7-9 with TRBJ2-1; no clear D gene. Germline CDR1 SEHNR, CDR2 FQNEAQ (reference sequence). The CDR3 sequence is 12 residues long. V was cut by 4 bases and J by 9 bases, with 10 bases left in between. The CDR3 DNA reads TGTGCCAGCAGCTCCCAATACCTTGAGCAGTTCTTC. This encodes CASSSQYLEQFF.

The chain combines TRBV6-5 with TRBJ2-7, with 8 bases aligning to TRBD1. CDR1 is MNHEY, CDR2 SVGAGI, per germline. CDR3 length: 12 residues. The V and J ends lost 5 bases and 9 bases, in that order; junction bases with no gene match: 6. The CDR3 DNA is TGTGCCAGCAGTAAGACAGGGGATCGGCAGTACTTC. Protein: CASSKTGDRQYF.

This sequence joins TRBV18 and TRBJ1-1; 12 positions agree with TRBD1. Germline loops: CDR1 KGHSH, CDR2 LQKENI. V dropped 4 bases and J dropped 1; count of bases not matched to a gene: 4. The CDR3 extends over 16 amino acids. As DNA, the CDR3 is TGTGCCAGCTCACTAGCGGGACAGGGGGCGAACACTGAAGCTTTCTTT. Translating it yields CASSLAGQGANTEAFF.

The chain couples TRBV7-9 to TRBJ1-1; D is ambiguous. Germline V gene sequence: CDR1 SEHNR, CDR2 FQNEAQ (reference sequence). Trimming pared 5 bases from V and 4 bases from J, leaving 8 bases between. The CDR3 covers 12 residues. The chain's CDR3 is CASSRGVTEAFF. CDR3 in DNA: TGTGCCAGCAGCCGGGGTGTCACTGAAGCTTTCTTT.

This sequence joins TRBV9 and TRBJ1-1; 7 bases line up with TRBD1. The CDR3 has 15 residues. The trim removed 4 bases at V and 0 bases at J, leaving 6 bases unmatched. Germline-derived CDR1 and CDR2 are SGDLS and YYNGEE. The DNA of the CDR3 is TGTGCCAGCAGCCCTCGACAGGGCATGAACACTGAAGCTTTCTTT. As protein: CASSPRQGMNTEAFF.

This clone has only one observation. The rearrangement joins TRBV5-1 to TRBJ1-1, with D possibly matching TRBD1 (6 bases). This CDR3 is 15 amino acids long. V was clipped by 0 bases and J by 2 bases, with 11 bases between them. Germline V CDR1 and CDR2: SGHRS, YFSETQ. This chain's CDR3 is CASSLVSGANTEAFF. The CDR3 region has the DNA TGCGCCAGCAGCTTGGTTTCGGGGGCAAACACTGAAGCTTTCTTT.

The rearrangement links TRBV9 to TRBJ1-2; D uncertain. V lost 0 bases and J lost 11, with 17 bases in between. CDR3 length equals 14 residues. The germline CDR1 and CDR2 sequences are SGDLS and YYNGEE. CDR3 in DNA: TGTGCCAGCAGCGTAGCTACCGCTGGTACGCTGTACACCTTC. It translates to CASSVATAGTLYTF.

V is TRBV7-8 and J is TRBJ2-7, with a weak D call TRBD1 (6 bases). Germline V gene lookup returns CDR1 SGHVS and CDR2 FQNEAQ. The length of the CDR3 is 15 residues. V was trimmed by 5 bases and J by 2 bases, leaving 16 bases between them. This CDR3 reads CASSKSSGAAYEQYF. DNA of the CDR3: TGTGCCAGCAGCAAGAGCTCAGGGGCGGCCTACGAGCAGTACTTC.

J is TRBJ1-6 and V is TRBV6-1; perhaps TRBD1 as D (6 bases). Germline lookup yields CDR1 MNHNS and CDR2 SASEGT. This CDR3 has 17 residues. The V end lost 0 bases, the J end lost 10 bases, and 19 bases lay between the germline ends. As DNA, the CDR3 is TGTGCCAGCAGTGAAGCTTCGCCGAGGGCAGGGGACTCACCCCTCCACTTT. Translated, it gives CASSEASPRAGDSPLHF.